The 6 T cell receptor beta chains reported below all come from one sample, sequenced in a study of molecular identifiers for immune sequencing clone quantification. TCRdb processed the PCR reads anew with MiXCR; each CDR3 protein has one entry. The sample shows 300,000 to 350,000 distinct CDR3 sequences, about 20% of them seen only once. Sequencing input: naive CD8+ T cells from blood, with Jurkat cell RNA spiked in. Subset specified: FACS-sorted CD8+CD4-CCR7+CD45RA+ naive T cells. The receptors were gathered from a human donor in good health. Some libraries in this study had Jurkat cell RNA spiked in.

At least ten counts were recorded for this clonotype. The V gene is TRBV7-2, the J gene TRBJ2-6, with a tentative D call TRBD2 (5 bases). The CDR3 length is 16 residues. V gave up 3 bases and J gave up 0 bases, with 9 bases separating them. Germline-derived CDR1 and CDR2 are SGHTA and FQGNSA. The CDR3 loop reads CASSLRASSGANVLTF. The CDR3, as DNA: TGTGCCAGCAGCTTGAGGGCTAGCTCTGGGGCCAACGTCCTGACTTTC. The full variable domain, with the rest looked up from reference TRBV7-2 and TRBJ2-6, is GAGVSQSPSNKVTEKGKDVELRCDPISGHTALYWYRQSLGQGLEFLIYFQGNSAPDKSGLPSDRFSAERTGGSVSTLTIQRTQQEDSAVYLCASSLRASSGANVLTFGAGSRLTVL.

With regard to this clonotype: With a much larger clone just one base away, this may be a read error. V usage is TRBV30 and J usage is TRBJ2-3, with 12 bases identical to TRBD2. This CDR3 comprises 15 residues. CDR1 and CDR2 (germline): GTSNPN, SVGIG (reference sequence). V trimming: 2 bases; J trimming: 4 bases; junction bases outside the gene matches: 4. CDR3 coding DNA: TGTGCCTGGAGTCGGACTAGCGGGACCGCAGATACGCAGTATTTT. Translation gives CAWSRTSGTADTQYF.

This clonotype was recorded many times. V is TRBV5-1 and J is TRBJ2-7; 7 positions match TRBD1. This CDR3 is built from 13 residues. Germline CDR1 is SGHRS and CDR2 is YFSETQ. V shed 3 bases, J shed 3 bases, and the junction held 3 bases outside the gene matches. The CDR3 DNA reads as TGCGCCAGCAGCTATTACAGGGGCTACGAGCAGTACTTC. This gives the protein CASSYYRGYEQYF.

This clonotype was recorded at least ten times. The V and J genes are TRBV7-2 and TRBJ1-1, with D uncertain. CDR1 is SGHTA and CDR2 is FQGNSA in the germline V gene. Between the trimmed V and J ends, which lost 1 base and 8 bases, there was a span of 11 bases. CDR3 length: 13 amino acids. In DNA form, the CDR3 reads TGTGCCAGCAGCTTAGGCGGGTTGGCGGAAGCTTTCTTT. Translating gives CASSLGGLAEAFF.

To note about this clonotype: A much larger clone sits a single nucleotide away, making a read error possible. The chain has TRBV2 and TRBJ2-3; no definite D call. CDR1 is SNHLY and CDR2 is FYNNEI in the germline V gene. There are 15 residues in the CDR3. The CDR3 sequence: CASSDSRRRTDMQYF. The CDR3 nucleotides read TGTGCCAGCAGTGACAGCAGGCGGCGCACAGATATGCAGTATTTT.

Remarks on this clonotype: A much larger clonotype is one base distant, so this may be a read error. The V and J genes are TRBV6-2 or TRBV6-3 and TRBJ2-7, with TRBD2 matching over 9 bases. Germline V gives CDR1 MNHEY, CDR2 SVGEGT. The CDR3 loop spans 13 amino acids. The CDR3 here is CAGSPGLAEEQYF. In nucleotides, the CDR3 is TGTGCCGGCAGCCCGGGACTAGCCGAGGAGCAGTACTTC.